The rows below give T cell receptor beta chains drawn from one sample of a study of human T cells and chemical hapten exposure. TCRdb re-called the RACE reads with MiXCR, one entry per CDR3 protein. The table includes under 200,000 distinct CDR3 sequences, around 30% detected once. The specimen comprised whole blood, sampled in connection with sensitization to the hapten diphenylcyclopropenone (DPC). These TCRs come from a woman under 30 with alopecia areata. Some clones in this sample may be carry-over from other donors' samples. CDR3s include the opening cysteine and the closing phenylalanine or tryptophan. D genes are given only for firm matches. Rows may omit the clone size; those that give it use once, few, many or a size class.

d_gene	abundance	j_gene	v_gene	CDR3nt	CDR3aa
TRBD2	-	TRBJ2-5	TRBV4-1	TGCGCCAGCAGCCAAGAGCGACTAGCGGGAGGGCCTTTGGAGACCCAGTACTTC	CASSQERLAGGPLETQYF
TRBD2	-	TRBJ2-3	TRBV6-4	TGTGCCAGCAGTGAACTAGCGGGGACCACAGATACGCAGTATTTT	CASSELAGTTDTQYF
TRBD2	-	TRBJ2-1	TRBV5-1	TGCGCCAGCAGCCCGCGGGAGGGCGCGGACAATGAGCAGTTCTTC	CASSPREGADNEQFF
-	-	TRBJ2-1	TRBV7-6	TGTGCCAGCGGATCGGGACGAGTTTTGTTCTTC	CASGSGRVLFF
-	-	TRBJ1-5	TRBV19	TGTGCCAGTAGTATGGCACAGGGTCGGACCAATCAGCCCCAGCATTTT	CASSMAQGRTNQPQHF
-	few	TRBJ2-2	TRBV27	TGTGCCAGCCGGATAGCGCAAGCGAACACCGGGGAGCTGTTTTTT	CASRIAQANTGELFF
-	few	TRBJ1-1	TRBV4-3	TGCGCCAGCAGCCAAGATGTGGGGAGGTACACTGAAGCTTTCTTT	CASSQDVGRYTEAFF
-	-	TRBJ1-5	TRBV6-2/TRBV6-3	TGTGCCAGCAGTTACTCGACCAGGGGTCAGCCCCAGCATTTT	CASSYSTRGQPQHF
-	-	TRBJ2-3	TRBV6-2/TRBV6-3	TGTGCCAGCAGTTACTCGACTGGGGCGGGACACACAGATACGCAGTATTTT	CASSYSTGAGHTDTQYF
-	few	TRBJ2-1	TRBV10-3	TGTGCCATCAGTGAGTCGATGGCAGGATCTTACAATGAGCAGTTCTTC	CAISESMAGSYNEQFF
-	-	TRBJ2-5	TRBV29-1	TGCAGCGTTGCGAGTGGCCCTAGCCAAGAGACCCAGTACTTC	CSVASGPSQETQYF
-	few	TRBJ1-4	TRBV11-2	TGTGCCAGCAGCTGGGGTGAGAGGCAGGATGAAAAACTGTTTTTT	CASSWGERQDEKLFF
TRBD2	-	TRBJ2-1	TRBV15	TGTGCCACCAGCAGAGATCGGGCGGGGGGGATCTACAATGAGCAGTTCTTC	CATSRDRAGGIYNEQFF
-	-	TRBJ1-1	TRBV30	TGTGCCTGTACAGGTAACACTGAAGCTTTCTTT	CACTGNTEAFF
-	-	TRBJ2-5	TRBV29-1	TGCAGCGTGGTCGTGGGGGCAGGGGAGACCCAGTACTTC	CSVVVGAGETQYF
-	few	TRBJ2-1	TRBV11-2	TGTGCCAGCAGCTTAGTTGGTTCGCCAGCAAACAATGAGCAGTTCTTC	CASSLVGSPANNEQFF
TRBD2	few	TRBJ2-1	TRBV12-5	TGTGCTAGTGGTTTGGTACTGTCGGTCACTAGCGGGAGGTTTGACGGGAATGAGCAGTTCTTC	CASGLVLSVTSGRFDGNEQFF
-	few	TRBJ2-3	TRBV25-1	TGTGCCAGCAGTGAAGTCCCGGGTGGTGCAGATACGCAGTATTTT	CASSEVPGGADTQYF